The rows below give T cell receptor beta chains drawn from one sample of a study of T cell changes during pregnancy in multiple sclerosis. TCRdb's table, derived via immunoSEQ multiplex PCR, lists solely in-frame clones and lacks some. Of 30,000 or so clones detected, 91% appear once; the ten largest clones hold about 3.9%. The source was CD8+ T cells from peripheral blood mononuclear cells, collected in the second trimester of pregnancy. Source of these receptors: a female donor in good health, enrolled as a control in a pregnancy study. Both conserved end residues are part of each CDR3. The order of the fields is D gene, J gene, V gene, clone size, CDR3 protein, CDR3 DNA. A D gene is named only where the DNA matches it firmly. Clone sizes are given selectively: once, few, many, or a class where the clone is expanded.

D: TRBD1; J: TRBJ1-1; V: TRBV19; size: .; CDR3: CASSYRDRLGAFF; DNA: TGTGCCAGTAGCTACCGGGACAGACTAGGAGCTTTCTTT
D: TRBD2; J: TRBJ2-3; V: TRBV27; size: once; CDR3: CASSLGYSGGVLSTDTQYF; DNA: TGTGCCAGCAGTTTAGGGTACAGCGGGGGGGTCCTTAGCACAGATACGCAGTATTTT
D: .; J: TRBJ1-1; V: TRBV7-9; size: .; CDR3: CASNLGQSEAFF; DNA: TGTGCCAGCAACTTAGGACAGTCTGAAGCTTTCTTT
D: .; J: TRBJ1-1; V: TRBV7-2; size: .; CDR3: CASSPAVVSNTEAFF; DNA: TGTGCCAGCAGCCCAGCGGTCGTATCGAACACTGAAGCTTTCTTT
D: .; J: TRBJ2-1; V: TRBV18; size: .; CDR3: CASSPIGEQFF; DNA: TGTGCCAGCTCACCTATCGGTGAGCAGTTCTTC
D: .; J: TRBJ1-2; V: TRBV29-1; size: .; CDR3: CSVELYHRDYYGYTF; DNA: TGCAGCGTTGAGTTATACCACCGGGACTACTATGGCTACACCTTC
D: TRBD2; J: TRBJ2-1; V: TRBV7-9; size: .; CDR3: CASRLAGGPDNEQFF; DNA: TGTGCCAGCCGACTAGCGGGGGGGCCGGACAATGAGCAGTTCTTC
D: TRBD1; J: TRBJ2-3; V: TRBV29-1; size: .; CDR3: CSVESWTGVEVTQYF; DNA: TGCAGCGTTGAGAGTTGGACAGGGGTTGAAGTGACGCAGTATTTT
D: TRBD1; J: TRBJ2-2; V: TRBV2; size: .; CDR3: CASTPGTGEFRTGELFF; DNA: TGTGCCAGCACCCCGGGGACAGGGGAGTTTAGAACCGGGGAGCTGTTTTTT
D: .; J: TRBJ1-1; V: TRBV5-1; size: .; CDR3: CASSLLPNEAFF; DNA: TGCGCCAGCAGCTTACTGCCGAATGAAGCTTTCTTT
D: TRBD1; J: TRBJ2-5; V: TRBV7-2; size: .; CDR3: CASSSHTGEETQYF; DNA: TGTGCCAGCAGCTCACATACAGGGGAAGAGACCCAGTACTTC
D: .; J: TRBJ1-1; V: TRBV7-2; size: .; CDR3: CASSFMTGPYLAENTEAFF; DNA: TGTGCCAGCAGCTTCATGACAGGTCCGTACTTAGCCGAGAACACTGAAGCTTTCTTT
D: TRBD1; J: TRBJ2-1; V: TRBV5-6; size: once; CDR3: CASSWYTGGGSNEQFF; DNA: TGTGCCAGCAGCTGGTACACAGGGGGAGGATCGAATGAGCAGTTCTTC
D: TRBD2; J: TRBJ2-3; V: TRBV4-2; size: .; CDR3: CASSQERASGGDTQYF; DNA: TGTGCCAGCAGCCAAGAAAGGGCTAGCGGGGGGGATACGCAGTATTTT
D: .; J: TRBJ1-1; V: TRBV4-2; size: .; CDR3: CASSQGDKSNTEAFF; DNA: TGTGCCAGCAGCCAAGGGGACAAGTCGAACACTGAAGCTTTCTTT
D: .; J: TRBJ1-1; V: TRBV19; size: .; CDR3: CASSPNRGGNTEAFF; DNA: TGTGCCAGTAGCCCCAATCGGGGAGGTAACACTGAAGCTTTCTTT
D: TRBD1; J: TRBJ1-1; V: TRBV13; size: .; CDR3: CASSARQGPEAFF; DNA: TGTGCCAGCAGCGCCAGACAGGGACCTGAAGCTTTCTTT
D: .; J: TRBJ1-1; V: TRBV6-6; size: .; CDR3: CASSAGQLEAFF; DNA: TGTGCCAGCAGTGCTGGACAGCTTGAAGCTTTCTTT
D: TRBD2; J: TRBJ2-1; V: TRBV6-4; size: .; CDR3: CASSETSGGDYNEQFF; DNA: TGTGCCAGCAGTGAGACTAGCGGGGGAGATTACAATGAGCAGTTCTTC
D: .; J: TRBJ1-1; V: TRBV7-9; size: .; CDR3: CASSLDSSTEAFF; DNA: TGTGCCAGCAGCTTGGACAGCAGCACTGAAGCTTTCTTT
D: .; J: TRBJ1-5; V: TRBV4-3; size: .; CDR3: CASSQEWGVSNQPQHF; DNA: TGCGCCAGCAGCCAAGAATGGGGAGTTAGCAATCAGCCCCAGCATTTT
D: .; J: TRBJ2-5; V: TRBV4-3; size: .; CDR3: CASSQLGAQRETQYF; DNA: TGCGCCAGCAGCCAATTGGGGGCCCAACGGGAGACCCAGTACTTC
D: .; J: TRBJ2-1; V: TRBV7-2; size: .; CDR3: CASSPGWVQFF; DNA: TGTGCCAGCAGCCCCGGGTGGGTGCAGTTCTTC
D: .; J: TRBJ2-7; V: TRBV7-9; size: .; CDR3: CASSTRSYEQYF; DNA: TGTGCCAGCAGTACGCGGTCCTACGAGCAGTACTTC
D: .; J: TRBJ2-7; V: TRBV18; size: .; CDR3: CASSPPLRGRTYEQYF; DNA: TGTGCCAGCTCACCACCGCTGCGAGGGCGAACCTACGAGCAGTACTTC
D: .; J: TRBJ1-6; V: TRBV4-1; size: .; CDR3: CASSQGGQFSPLHF; DNA: TGCGCCAGCAGCCAAGGCGGGCAGTTTTCACCCCTCCACTTT
D: .; J: TRBJ2-2; V: TRBV29-1; size: few; CDR3: CSVRDFTENTGELFF; DNA: TGCAGCGTCCGGGATTTTACAGAGAACACCGGGGAGCTGTTTTTT
D: TRBD1; J: TRBJ1-2; V: TRBV7-6; size: .; CDR3: CASSGTGPNYGYTF; DNA: TGTGCCAGCAGCGGGACAGGACCTAACTATGGCTACACCTTC
D: .; J: TRBJ2-1; V: TRBV7-9; size: .; CDR3: CASSFPSYNEQFF; DNA: TGTGCCAGCAGCTTTCCCAGCTACAATGAGCAGTTCTTC
D: TRBD2; J: TRBJ2-1; V: TRBV19; size: .; CDR3: CATSNAGGSYNEQFF; DNA: TGTGCCACCTCGAACGCGGGGGGCTCCTACAATGAGCAGTTCTTC
D: .; J: TRBJ2-1; V: TRBV11-2; size: .; CDR3: CASSLGRAASSYNEQFF; DNA: TGTGCCAGCAGCTTAGGTCGAGCCGCGAGCTCCTACAATGAGCAGTTCTTC
D: TRBD2; J: TRBJ2-3; V: TRBV13; size: .; CDR3: CASTHEWSDSGGPSTDTQYF; DNA: TGTGCCAGCACCCATGAGTGGAGTGATAGCGGGGGACCTAGCACAGATACGCAGTATTTT
D: .; J: TRBJ1-5; V: TRBV5-8; size: once; CDR3: CASSLVMSNQPQHF; DNA: TGTGCCAGCAGCTTGGTAATGAGCAATCAGCCCCAGCATTTT
D: .; J: TRBJ1-1; V: TRBV10-1; size: few; CDR3: CAQPRQAIRNTEAFF; DNA: TGCGCCCAACCTAGACAGGCTATCCGGAACACTGAAGCTTTCTTT
D: .; J: TRBJ2-3; V: TRBV5-6; size: .; CDR3: CASSLDSGVADTQYF; DNA: TGTGCCAGCAGCTTGGATTCCGGGGTTGCAGATACGCAGTATTTT
D: TRBD1; J: TRBJ1-2; V: TRBV9; size: .; CDR3: CASSPRDRANYGYTF; DNA: TGTGCCAGCAGCCCCCGGGACAGAGCTAACTATGGCTACACCTTC
D: TRBD1; J: TRBJ1-6; V: TRBV12-5; size: .; CDR3: CASGTQTGGITDNSPLHF; DNA: TGTGCTAGTGGTACCCAGACAGGGGGCATAACGGATAATTCACCCCTCCACTTT
D: .; J: TRBJ1-1; V: TRBV9; size: once; CDR3: CASSAPGKEGAFF; DNA: TGTGCCAGCAGCGCGCCGGGGAAGGAGGGAGCTTTCTTT
D: .; J: TRBJ1-2; V: TRBV27; size: .; CDR3: CASSFFGSGGYGYTF; DNA: TGTGCCAGCAGTTTTTTTGGCAGCGGTGGATATGGCTACACCTTC
D: .; J: TRBJ2-5; V: TRBV30; size: once; CDR3: CAWRGGTETQYF; DNA: TGTGCCTGGAGAGGTGGGACTGAGACCCAGTACTTC
D: TRBD1; J: TRBJ2-1; V: TRBV5-6; size: .; CDR3: CASSAGRDRKYNEQFF; DNA: TGTGCCAGCAGCGCGGGCCGGGACAGAAAGTACAATGAGCAGTTCTTC
D: TRBD1; J: TRBJ2-4; V: TRBV15; size: .; CDR3: CATSRSGTGNIQYF; DNA: TGTGCCACCAGCAGATCCGGGACAGGAAACATTCAGTACTTC
D: TRBD1; J: TRBJ2-4; V: TRBV4-3; size: .; CDR3: CASSQAGQGIPLAKNIQYF; DNA: TGCGCCAGCAGCCAAGCGGGACAGGGAATACCTCTAGCCAAAAACATTCAGTACTTC
D: TRBD1; J: TRBJ1-6; V: TRBV25-1; size: .; CDR3: CASSAYGQGDSPLHF; DNA: TGTGCCAGCAGTGCCTACGGACAGGGTGATTCACCCCTCCACTTT
D: .; J: TRBJ2-7; V: TRBV11-3; size: .; CDR3: CASSHSYEQYF; DNA: TGTGCCAGCAGCCACTCCTACGAGCAGTACTTC
D: TRBD1; J: TRBJ1-2; V: TRBV16; size: .; CDR3: CASSQSTGPSYGYTF; DNA: TGTGCCAGCAGCCAATCGACAGGGCCATCCTATGGCTACACCTTC
D: TRBD2; J: TRBJ2-7; V: TRBV7-9; size: .; CDR3: CASSLGAGAEQYF; DNA: TGTGCCAGCAGCTTAGGTGCGGGAGCCGAGCAGTACTTC
D: .; J: TRBJ1-5; V: TRBV4-1; size: .; CDR3: CASSQAGYSNQPQHF; DNA: TGCGCCAGCAGCCAAGCAGGCTATAGCAATCAGCCCCAGCATTTT
D: .; J: TRBJ1-1; V: TRBV18; size: few; CDR3: CASSLRAGITEAFF; DNA: TGTGCCAGCTCACTAAGAGCGGGGATAACTGAAGCTTTCTTT
D: TRBD1; J: TRBJ2-5; V: TRBV9; size: .; CDR3: CASSSGDRVETQYF; DNA: TGTGCCAGCAGTTCAGGCGACAGGGTAGAGACCCAGTACTTC
D: .; J: TRBJ2-2; V: TRBV6-5; size: .; CDR3: CASSYSLDRYTGELFF; DNA: TGTGCCAGCAGTTACTCCCTGGACAGATACACCGGGGAGCTGTTTTTT
D: .; J: TRBJ1-6; V: TRBV6-5; size: .; CDR3: CASSYSKVVSSPLHF; DNA: TGTGCCAGCAGTTACTCGAAAGTCGTGAGTTCACCCCTCCACTTT
D: TRBD2; J: TRBJ2-2; V: TRBV6-1; size: .; CDR3: CASSEEGGMAGELFF; DNA: TGTGCCAGCAGTGAAGAGGGAGGGATGGCCGGGGAGCTGTTTTTT
D: TRBD2; J: TRBJ2-1; V: TRBV10-3; size: .; CDR3: CAILGLAGNEQFF; DNA: TGTGCCATCCTTGGACTAGCGGGCAATGAGCAGTTCTTC
D: TRBD1; J: TRBJ1-1; V: TRBV6-1; size: .; CDR3: CASSAWTGQNTEAFF; DNA: TGTGCCAGCAGTGCCTGGACAGGGCAGAACACTGAAGCTTTCTTT
D: .; J: TRBJ1-3; V: TRBV7-9; size: .; CDR3: CASSLSGSSGNTIYF; DNA: TGTGCCAGCAGCTTAAGTGGGAGCTCTGGAAACACCATATATTTT
D: TRBD2; J: TRBJ2-2; V: TRBV9; size: .; CDR3: CASSVLNGRALGRGTGELFF; DNA: TGTGCCAGCAGCGTATTAAACGGGAGGGCCTTAGGCAGGGGCACCGGGGAGCTGTTTTTT
D: TRBD1; J: TRBJ2-5; V: TRBV6-6; size: .; CDR3: CASSTRDRGFGETQYF; DNA: TGTGCCAGCAGTACCCGGGACAGGGGATTCGGAGAGACCCAGTACTTC
D: .; J: TRBJ1-1; V: TRBV13; size: .; CDR3: CASSLIGEAQTEAFF; DNA: TGTGCCAGCAGCTTGATAGGGGAGGCGCAAACTGAAGCTTTCTTT
D: TRBD1; J: TRBJ2-5; V: TRBV4-1; size: .; CDR3: CASSPRGHSSANLQETQYF; DNA: TGCGCCAGCAGCCCCAGGGGGCACAGTTCAGCAAATCTGCAAGAGACCCAGTACTTC